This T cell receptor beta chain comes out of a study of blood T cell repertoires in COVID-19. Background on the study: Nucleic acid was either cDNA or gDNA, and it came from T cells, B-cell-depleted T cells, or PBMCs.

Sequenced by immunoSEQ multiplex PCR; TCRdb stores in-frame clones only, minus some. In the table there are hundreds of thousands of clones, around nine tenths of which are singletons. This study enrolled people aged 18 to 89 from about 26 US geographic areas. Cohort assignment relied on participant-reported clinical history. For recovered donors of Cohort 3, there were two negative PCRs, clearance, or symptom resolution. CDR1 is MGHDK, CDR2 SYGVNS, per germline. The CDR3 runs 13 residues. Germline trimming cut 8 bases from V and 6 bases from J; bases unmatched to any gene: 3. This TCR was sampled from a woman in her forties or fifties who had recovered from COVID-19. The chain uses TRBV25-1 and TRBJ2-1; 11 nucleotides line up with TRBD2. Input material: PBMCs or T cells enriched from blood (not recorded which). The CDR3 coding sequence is TGTGCCAGCGGACTAGCGGGTCTCAATGAGCAGTTCTTC. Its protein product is CASGLAGLNEQFF.